This T cell receptor (beta chain) is from a study of shared clonotypes between healthy human individuals. About the research overall: The cohort comprised a couple of women and a few men. Their ages spanned 18 to 49 years. Three CD4 naive, three CD4 memory, two CD8 naive and one CD8 memory plate were used per donor. Study-wide results and limits: There were few donors, and this limited the genetic and exposure-history diversity represented.

Repertoires were generated with immunoSEQ multiplex PCR, while TCRdb's copy carries only in-frame clones and drops some. The table includes roughly 500,000 clones, 96% detected once. V shed 5 bases and J 8 bases; nucleotides not matched to a gene: 9. Germline assignment: CDR1 MDHEN and CDR2 SYDVKM. CDR3 length equals 14 residues. With respect to this clone: Its antigen is not identified.

Study donors comprised healthy, HIV-negative adults devoid of recent acute infection or vaccination. Sequenced material: naive CD4+ T cells sorted from blood. Noted subset: CD45RA+ positively selected. This TCR came from a woman aged 25 to 45 in good health. J is TRBJ1-1 and V is TRBV28; the match to TRBD1 covers 9 bases. The CDR3 reads CASSRQGGRLEAFF. In nucleotides, the CDR3 is TGTGCCAGCAGTCGACAGGGGGGGCGGCTGGAAGCTTTCTTT. The complete variable domain, with remaining parts taken from reference TRBV28 and TRBJ1-1, reads DVKVTQSSRYLVKRTGEKVFLECVQDMDHENMFWYRQDPGLGLRLIYFSYDVKMKEKGDIPEGYSVSREKKERFSLILESASTNQTSMYLCASSRQGGRLEAFFGQGTRLTVV.